Sequencing of this T cell receptor beta chain was carried out in a study of early T cells in non-severe SARS-CoV-2 infection. The TCR library protocol was used to attach unique molecular identifiers. These identifiers were attached to individual cDNA molecules. TCRdb recomputed calls from the 5' RACE reads with MiXCR, one row per CDR3 protein. The sample has tens of thousands of distinct CDR3 sequences, 4.5% to 6% seen once. The CDR3 has 15 residues. Unmatched junction bases numbered 12, after V lost 4 bases and J lost 8 bases. Within the sample, this clonotype is medium-sized. This sequence joins TRBV12-3 or TRBV12-4 and TRBJ1-2, with 8 nucleotides matching TRBD1. Sequenced material: whole blood, taken at baseline. This clonotype was sampled from an adult who was a healthcare worker with PCR-confirmed SARS-CoV-2 infection or an uninfected control (not recorded which). The CDR3: CASSSPGTGFLGYTF. CDR3 nucleotide sequence: TGTGCCAGCAGTTCTCCCGGGACAGGATTTCTCGGCTACACCTTC.